This TCR beta chain was profiled in a study of blood T cell repertoires in COVID-19. Overall study: The origin of the acute and convalescent COVID-19 samples was the United States, Italy and Spain. Sample material is recorded as cDNA or gDNA derived from T cells, B-cell-depleted T cells, or PBMCs.

In the authors' workflow: Researchers report that nucleated cell counts were estimated from reference gene primer amplification. Clones were sequenced by immunoSEQ multiplex PCR, and TCRdb holds only the in-frame ones, with some missing. The D gene and trimming were derived from the DNA, and the V and J assignments and clone size from that table. Of 50,000 to 60,000 clones listed, roughly 90% are singletons. A single count supports this clone. This CDR3 comprises 14 residues. Germline V gives CDR1 KGHDR, CDR2 SFDVKD. Trimming removed 3 bases from V and 8 bases from J; junction bases left unmatched: 6.

The sequence was collected from a man between 60 and 75 years old with active COVID-19. The V call is TRBV24-1, the J call TRBJ2-1, with TRBD1 matching over 7 bases. The sequenced sample consisted of peripheral blood. The CDR3 nucleotides read TGTGCCACCAGTGATCCTGACAGGGCCCATGAGCAGTTCTTC. Translated: CATSDPDRAHEQFF.